This T cell receptor beta chain was obtained from a study of blood T cell repertoires in COVID-19. Study-wide context: The analysed material was cDNA or gDNA that came from T cells, B-cell-depleted T cells, or PBMCs.

Measured with immunoSEQ multiplex PCR; TCRdb has only the in-frame clones, and not every one. The repertoire holds fewer than 150,000 clones, around 83% seen once, with 15% to 20% in the top ten. Grouping used clinical history reported by participants in a survey and questionnaire. With 0 bases clipped from V and 6 bases from J, the junction kept 8 bases outside the gene matches. CDR3 size: 15 residues. CDR1 WSHSY and CDR2 SAAADI come from the germline V gene. This clone has just a few counts. The origin of this receptor is a man in his thirties or forties who had recovered from COVID-19. Material for sequencing was PBMCs or T cells enriched from blood (not recorded which). The genes are TRBV10-2 and TRBJ2-7, with 7 bases matching TRBD1. CDR3 in DNA: TGCGCCAGCAGTGAGTCGTACCAGACAGGGACCGAGCAGTACTTC. Amino acid sequence: CASSESYQTGTEQYF.